This T cell receptor (beta chain) was captured in a study of CD8 T cells in ankylosing spondylitis. The germline V and J ends were trimmed by 5 bases and 5 bases, with 18 bases remaining between them. Germline V CDR1 and CDR2: SGHAT, FQDESV (reference sequence). This CDR3 has 15 residues. General observations from the study: Disease-linked clones, CD8+, were relatively rare in peripheral blood. In ankylosing spondylitis blood, a motif of roughly eight highly homologous TCR beta variants appeared characteristic.

Of note for this clonotype: The antigen is not known.

Construction of TCR beta libraries was performed using quantitative 5'-RACE with molecular barcodes. Each CDR3 protein is one row after TCRdb ran MiXCR on the 5' RACE reads. The sample records roughly 240,000 distinct CDR3 sequences, roughly 32% being singletons. This clonotype was obtained from a male donor with ankylosing spondylitis or in good health (not recorded which). This sequence joins TRBV11-1 and TRBJ1-2; D is undetermined. The sequencing input was blood, either unsorted or a sorted T cell fraction (not recorded which). The CDR3 DNA is TGTGCCAGCAGCCGTACCCCGACGGACCCATATGGCTACACCTTC. Protein sequence: CASSRTPTDPYGYTF.